This T cell receptor (beta chain) stems from a study of T cell responses to AZD1222 COVID-19 vaccine. Whole-study findings and limits: Repertoires were collected only later (after the peak T cell response had occurred). Clonal diversity was possibly underestimated, and the donors were mostly white British, with more females. Regions 160-218 and 743-854 held dominance among vaccine-associated CD4 TCRs, which spanned spike.

This clone was observed a single time. Antigen specificity is unknown. The data were produced by immunoSEQ multiplex PCR, yet TCRdb's version contains in-frame clones alone and is incomplete. Of about 180,000 clones in the sample, over 80% were seen once. Germline loops: CDR1 MDHEN, CDR2 SYDVKM. This CDR3 is 14 amino acids long. Trimming took off 6 bases at V and 1 base at J, with 9 bases between the two ends. This specimen consisted of peripheral blood, obtained 28 days after the second dose of the MenACWY control vaccine. The chain carries TRBV28 and TRBJ1-4, with D unclear. This TCR came from an adult who received the MenACWY meningococcal vaccine as a control. CDR3 sequence reads: CASRLGGTNEKLFF. In DNA form, the CDR3 reads TGTGCCAGCAGGCTCGGAGGAACTAATGAAAAACTGTTTTTT. Combining the CDR3 with reference TRBV28 and TRBJ1-4 gives the whole variable domain DVKVTQSSRYLVKRTGEKVFLECVQDMDHENMFWYRQDPGLGLRLIYFSYDVKMKEKGDIPEGYSVSREKKERFSLILESASTNQTSMYLCASRLGGTNEKLFFGSGTQLSVL.